These 13 T cell receptor beta chains originate from one sample sequenced in a study of blood T cell repertoires in COVID-19. Libraries were prepared by immunoSEQ multiplex PCR; TCRdb keeps only in-frame clonotypes and omits some of them. The table shows around 300,000 clones, with approximately 88% occurring only once. Sequenced input: PBMCs or T cells enriched from blood (not recorded which). These receptors came from a man aged 25-45 years who had recovered from COVID-19.

The chain uses TRBV12-3 or TRBV12-4 and TRBJ2-7, with a weak D call TRBD2 (7 bases). Trimming took 5 bases from V and 6 from J, leaving 14 bases between them. This CDR3 has 13 amino acids. The CDR3 coding sequence is TGTGCCAGCAGTAGGGAGGGGGGCGCCGAGCAGTACTTC. The encoded protein is CASSREGGAEQYF.

The chain employs TRBV7-9 and TRBJ1-4, with D perhaps matching TRBD1 (5 bases). V was cut by 0 bases and J by 3 bases, with 8 bases left in between. The germline CDR1 and CDR2 sequences are SEHNR and FQNEAQ (reference sequence). This CDR3 is 15 amino acids long. The CDR3 coding sequence is TGTGCCAGCAGCTTAGCGTCAGGGTCTAATGAAAAACTGTTTTTT. This translates into CASSLASGSNEKLFF.

This chain joins TRBV6-1 and TRBJ1-2, with 9 bases matching TRBD1. This CDR3 has 16 residues. V trimming: 1 base; J trimming: 8 bases; junction bases outside the gene matches: 11. CDR1 is MNHNS and CDR2 is SASEGT in the germline V gene. CDR3: CASSEGGDRASKGYTF. Written as DNA, the CDR3 is TGTGCCAGCAGTGAAGGGGGGGACAGGGCATCCAAAGGCTACACCTTC.

The gene calls are TRBV27 and TRBJ1-5; 8 positions agree with TRBD1. The V gene end was trimmed by 0 bases and the J gene end by 4 bases; junction bases not matched to a gene: 5. Germline V lookup: CDR1 MNHEY, CDR2 SMNVEV (reference sequence). This CDR3 comprises 16 residues. The chain's CDR3 is CASSLSGTGLNQPQHF. In DNA form, the CDR3 reads TGTGCCAGCAGTTTATCCGGGACAGGACTAAATCAGCCCCAGCATTTT.

The V call is TRBV7-8, the J call TRBJ2-3, with D uncertain. CDR1 and CDR2 (germline): SGHVS, FQNEAQ. V gave up 5 bases and J gave up 2 bases, with 17 bases separating them. This CDR3 contains 16 residues. CDR3 DNA sequence: TGTGCCAGCAGCCCACTTGAATCTGTGAACACAGATACGCAGTATTTT. Residues: CASSPLESVNTDTQYF.

The sample holds one count of this clone. This sequence joins TRBV6-2 or TRBV6-3 and TRBJ1-2; no firm D call. Trimming took off 5 bases at V and 1 base at J, with 8 bases between the two ends. Germline V gene lookup returns CDR1 MNHEY and CDR2 SVGEGT. This CDR3 contains 13 residues. CDR3 DNA sequence: TGTGCCAGCAGTATGACTGATAACTATGGCTACACCTTC. It codes for CASSMTDNYGYTF.

The CDR3 protein is CASSQRGSSTYEQYF. CDR3 sequence (DNA): TGTGCCAGCAGCCAGAGAGGCTCGAGCACCTACGAGCAGTACTTC. The chain joins TRBV9 to TRBJ2-7, with D uncertain. The ends were cut back, 4 bases at V and 2 bases at J, with 16 bases in the middle. Germline values: CDR1 SGDLS, CDR2 YYNGEE. CDR3 size: 15 residues.

The CDR3, as DNA: TGTGCCAGCAGCAAATATAATCAGCCCCAGCATTTT. As protein: CASSKYNQPQHF. This chain joins TRBV21-1 and TRBJ1-5. TRBV21-1 is a listed pseudogene. The CDR3 runs to 12 residues.

V is TRBV3-1 (or the pseudogene TRBV3-2) and J is TRBJ2-2; possible D gene TRBD2, 7 bases. Germline V CDR1 and CDR2: LGHDT, YNNKEL (reference sequence). Trimming stripped 5 bases from V and 4 bases from J, with 14 bases between. The CDR3 loop spans 15 amino acids. DNA for the CDR3: TGTGCCAGCAGCTGGGGGGGGCCGGGCACCGGGGAGCTGTTTTTT. This gives the protein CASSWGGPGTGELFF.

The chain recombines TRBV5-1 with TRBJ2-5, with TRBD1 matching 7 bases. CDR1 is SGHRS and CDR2 is YFSETQ in the germline V gene. This CDR3 is built from 15 residues. The V and J ends lost 0 bases and 3 bases, in that order; junction bases with no gene match: 5. The CDR3 DNA reads TGCGCCAGCAGCTTGGAAGGGGGCGGAGAAGAGACCCAGTACTTC. Its protein is CASSLEGGGEETQYF.

In this sample, this clone turned up once. The genes are TRBV4-1 and TRBJ1-6, with D possibly matching TRBD1 (6 bases). The ends were cut back, 4 bases at V and 5 bases at J, with 12 bases in the middle. The germline V gene has CDR1 MGHRA and CDR2 YSYEKL. The CDR3 runs to 15 residues. The CDR3 DNA reads as TGCGCCAGCAGCCCTACGGACAGTAATAATTCACCCCTCCACTTT. Its translation is CASSPTDSNNSPLHF.

The rearrangement joins TRBV5-1 to TRBJ2-7, with TRBD1 matching 8 bases. CDR1 is SGHRS, CDR2 YFSETQ, per germline. The J segment lost 1 base and the V segment lost 1 base, leaving 10 bases of the junction unmatched. This CDR3 is built from 17 residues. In nucleotides, the CDR3 is TGCGCCAGCAGCTTGAGGACAGGGCCGGAATTATCCTACGAGCAGTACTTC. As protein: CASSLRTGPELSYEQYF.

Note on this clone: Additional DNA sequences in this sample encode the identical CDR3. The rearrangement links TRBV5-1 to TRBJ2-7; 10 nucleotides align to TRBD2. V lost 2 bases and J lost 5; bases outside the gene matches: 4. Germline CDR1 is SGHRS and CDR2 is YFSETQ. CDR3 size: 14 residues. This CDR3 reads CASSLAGGPHEQYF. DNA for the CDR3: TGCGCCAGCAGCTTAGCGGGGGGGCCCCACGAGCAGTACTTC.